Listed here are 29 T cell receptor beta chains from one sample, sequenced in a study of T cell responses to AZD1222 COVID-19 vaccine. The data were produced by immunoSEQ multiplex PCR, yet TCRdb's version contains in-frame clones alone and is incomplete. The sample shows approximately 150,000 clones, 90% to 95% of them seen only once. Specimen: peripheral blood, collected on day 0 of AZD1222 vaccination. The receptors stem from an adult in good health.

This rearrangement joins TRBV15 to TRBJ2-5; perhaps TRBD1 as D (6 bases). Looked up from germline, CDR1 is LNHNV and CDR2 is YYDKDF (reference sequence). The CDR3 loop spans 15 amino acids. V lost 6 bases and J 6 bases, leaving 20 bases between the germline ends. The CDR3 DNA reads as TGTGCCACCAGTGTGTTCAGGGGTGCCTTGCAGACCCAGTACTTC. Its protein product is CATSVFRGALQTQYF.

CDR3 residues: CASSYRFREDKTEAFF. DNA for the CDR3: TGTGCCAGCAGTTACCGTTTCCGGGAGGATAAGACTGAAGCTTTCTTT. The chain carries TRBV6-5 and TRBJ1-1; D unclear. Germline CDR1 and CDR2: MNHEY and SVGAGI. Between the trimmed V and J ends, which lost 2 bases and 5 bases, there was a span of 18 bases. The CDR3 is made up of 16 amino acids.

The gene calls are TRBV5-1 and TRBJ1-2; a possible D gene is TRBD1 (5 bases). This CDR3 region has 14 residues. The V gene's germline CDR1 is SGHRS and CDR2 YFSETQ. The V end lost 1 base, the J end lost 5 bases, and 12 bases lay between the germline ends. CDR3 in amino acids: CASSLNGYRYGYTF. Here the CDR3 DNA reads TGCGCCAGCAGCTTGAATGGCTACAGGTATGGCTACACCTTC. Supplemented by reference TRBV5-1 and TRBJ1-2, the full variable domain reads KAGVTQTPRYLIKTRGQQVTLSCSPISGHRSVSWYQQTPGQGLQFLFEYFSETQRNKGNFPGRFSGRQFSNSRSEMNVSTLELGDSALYLCASSLNGYRYGYTFGSGTRLTVV.

This chain uses TRBV7-8 with TRBJ1-1, with 10 bases matching TRBD1. The CDR3 runs 16 residues. CDR1 is SGHVS, CDR2 FQNEAQ, per germline. The ends lost 4 bases at V and 4 bases at J; junction bases unmatched: 9. CDR3 protein: CASSSPGTGVGTEAFF. In nucleotides, the CDR3 is TGTGCCAGCAGCTCGCCCGGGACAGGGGTGGGCACTGAAGCTTTCTTT.

CDR3 nucleotide sequence: TGTGCCAGCAGCCAAGATCGGGATGGACAGGGAGGTTATAACTATGGCTACACCTTC. Residues: CASSQDRDGQGGYNYGYTF. V usage is TRBV3-1 (or the pseudogene TRBV3-2) and J usage is TRBJ1-2, with 8 bases fitting TRBD1. Germline V gene lookup returns CDR1 LGHDT and CDR2 YNNKEL (reference sequence). Trimming cost V 0 bases and J 1 base; bases outside gene matches: 13. The CDR3 spans 19 residues.

The chain couples TRBV9 to TRBJ1-5; D remains unclear. The CDR3 contains 15 residues. Germline assignment: CDR1 SGDLS and CDR2 YYNGEE. Trimming took off 3 bases at V and 0 bases at J, with 10 bases between the two ends. CDR3 sequence: CASSAGPDSNQPQHF. DNA for the CDR3: TGTGCCAGCAGCGCCGGGCCTGATAGCAATCAGCCCCAGCATTTT.

The gene calls are TRBV11-2 and TRBJ1-1, with D perhaps TRBD1 (6 bases). Per germline, CDR1 SGHAT and CDR2 FQNNGV. This CDR3 spans 13 amino acids. V shed 1 base and J shed 4 bases, with 7 bases lying between them. CDR3 nucleotide sequence: TGTGCCAGCAGCTTAGTAGGGGGCACTGAAGCTTTCTTT. This gives the protein CASSLVGGTEAFF.

The V and J genes are TRBV7-2 and TRBJ1-1; no reliable D call. Trimming took off 2 bases at V and 6 bases at J, with 13 bases between the two ends. The length of the CDR3 is 14 residues. The germline V gene encodes CDR1 SGHTA and CDR2 FQGNSA. CDR3 nucleotide sequence: TGTGCCAGCAGCTTAAAGGCTGGGGTGTCTGAAGCTTTCTTT. Translated: CASSLKAGVSEAFF.

This clone was found once. Germline and junction disagree at one end, which may indicate a read error. The chain uses TRBV7-7 and TRBJ1-1; D not certain. The CDR3 runs 13 residues. Germline V lookup: CDR1 SSHAT, CDR2 FNYEAQ (reference sequence). CDR3 coding DNA: TGTGCTAGCAGCTTAGGACCTAGCACTGAAGCTTTCTTT. Translated, it gives CASSLGPSTEAFF.

This chain links TRBV7-2 with TRBJ1-4, with TRBD1 matching over 9 bases. From germline, CDR1 is SGHTA and CDR2 FQGNSA. The CDR3 contains 16 residues. V was clipped by 1 base and J by 5 bases; unmatched bases: 5. CDR3 bases: TGTGCCAGCAGCTTAGGGCTGGGGACAGGGAATGAAAAACTGTTTTTT. As protein: CASSLGLGTGNEKLFF.

The J gene is TRBJ1-5, the V gene TRBV10-3; 9 bases fit TRBD1. The V and J ends lost 3 bases and 6 bases, in that order; junction bases with no gene match: 6. There are 15 residues in the CDR3. Germline assignment: CDR1 ENHRY and CDR2 SYGVKD. CDR3 loop: CAISERQGVGQPQHF. CDR3 DNA: TGTGCCATCAGTGAACGACAGGGGGTAGGTCAGCCCCAGCATTTT.

The chain joins TRBV6-5 to TRBJ2-1, with 12 positions matching TRBD1. With V trimmed by 6 bases and J by 8 bases, 5 bases remained unmatched. Germline V CDR1 and CDR2: MNHEY, SVGAGI. This CDR3 has 14 residues. The CDR3 sequence: CASSGTGGWYEQFF. In DNA, the CDR3 is TGTGCCAGCAGCGGGACAGGGGGCTGGTATGAGCAGTTCTTC.

V usage is TRBV7-2 and J usage is TRBJ1-4, with D unclear. V was clipped by 1 base and J by 7 bases, with 10 bases between them. The germline V gene has CDR1 SGHTA and CDR2 FQGNSA. This CDR3 is built from 14 residues. CDR3: CASSLVSLGEKLFF. The CDR3 DNA follows: TGTGCCAGCAGCTTAGTCTCCCTGGGTGAAAAACTGTTTTTT.

The chain carries TRBV6-1 and TRBJ2-7; 8 bases are shared with TRBD2. Looked up from germline, CDR1 is MNHNS and CDR2 is SASEGT. Trimming cost V 2 bases and J 3 bases; bases outside gene matches: 0. The CDR3 extends over 13 amino acids. This CDR3 reads CASSERGGYEQYF. The CDR3 DNA is TGTGCCAGCAGTGAACGGGGGGGCTACGAGCAGTACTTC.

The rearrangement links TRBV5-1 to TRBJ1-2; D is possibly TRBD1 (6 bases). The CDR3 runs 15 residues. Trimming pared 0 bases from V and 6 bases from J, leaving 15 bases between. Germline V gene lookup returns CDR1 SGHRS and CDR2 YFSETQ. CDR3 DNA: TGCGCCAGCAGCTTGGACAGGGATGAGAACCATGGCTACACCTTC. Translating gives CASSLDRDENHGYTF.

A few counts support this clone. Here the CDR3 reads CASSWVPTGADYSPLHF. In nucleotides, the CDR3 is TGTGCCAGCAGTTGGGTACCGACAGGGGCCGATTATTCACCCCTCCACTTT. The chain carries TRBV27 and TRBJ1-6; 8 bases agree with TRBD1. The CDR3 is 17 amino acids. Losses at the gene ends were 4 bases for V and 8 bases for J; bases not matched to a gene: 13. Germline CDR1 MNHEY, CDR2 SMNVEV (reference sequence).

The chain joins TRBV9 to TRBJ2-2; TRBD1 might be the D (5 bases). The CDR3 is 14 amino acids. Germline CDR1 reads SGDLS; CDR2 reads YYNGEE. Trimming pared 4 bases from V and 2 bases from J, leaving 9 bases between. CDR3 DNA sequence: TGTGCCAGCAGCAAGACAGTTAACACCGGGGAGCTGTTTTTT. This encodes CASSKTVNTGELFF.

J is TRBJ1-2 and V is TRBV28, with 7 bases fitting TRBD1. This CDR3 is 14 amino acids long. The germline V gene has CDR1 MDHEN and CDR2 SYDVKM. Germline trimming cut 4 bases from V and 0 bases from J; bases unmatched to any gene: 2. The CDR3 is CASSSGTANYGYTF. The CDR3 nucleotides are TGTGCCAGCAGTTCAGGGACAGCTAACTATGGCTACACCTTC.

The rearrangement joins TRBV18 to TRBJ2-1, with 10 nucleotides matching TRBD2. The CDR3 length is 17 residues. After removal of 2 bases from V and 4 bases from J, the junction contained 8 bases not matched to a gene. CDR1 is KGHSH, CDR2 LQKENI, per germline. CDR3 loop: CASSPTVEREGYNEQFF. Here the CDR3 DNA reads TGTGCCAGCTCACCAACGGTAGAGCGGGAGGGTTACAATGAGCAGTTCTTC.

This clone was found once. The chain links TRBV20-1 to TRBJ2-3; D gene uncertain. CDR3 size: 11 residues. The germline gives CDR1 DFQATT, CDR2 SNEGSKA (reference sequence). The V end was cut by 7 bases, the J end by 2 bases, with 7 bases between. Here the CDR3 DNA reads TGCAGTGGGGCTCCCACAGATACGCAGTATTTT. Protein: CSGAPTDTQYF.

The V and J genes are TRBV4-1 and TRBJ1-3; D unclear. The CDR3 runs to 16 residues. V lost 0 bases, J lost 0 bases, and 9 bases lay in between. Germline CDR1 is MGHRA and CDR2 is YSYEKL. CDR3 loop: CASSQDIHFSGNTIYF. The CDR3 nucleotides read TGCGCCAGCAGCCAAGATATCCACTTCTCTGGAAACACCATATATTTT.

The V and J genes are TRBV6-2 or TRBV6-3 and TRBJ1-5, with TRBD1 matching 9 bases. The V segment lost 0 bases and the J segment 2 bases; nucleotides outside the gene matches: 8. Germline V CDR1 and CDR2: MNHEY, SVGEGT. This CDR3 contains 18 residues. CDR3 bases: TGTGCCAGCAGTTACTCTGGACAGGGGATAGAGGGCAATCAGCCCCAGCATTTT. Protein: CASSYSGQGIEGNQPQHF.

This chain joins TRBV7-9 and TRBJ1-1; possible D gene TRBD1, 5 bases. Germline V gives CDR1 SEHNR, CDR2 FQNEAQ (reference sequence). The CDR3 is 13 amino acids. Trimming removed 3 bases at V and 8 bases at J, with 13 bases between. The CDR3 DNA is TGTGCCAGCAGCTTTAGAAGCGACAGCGAAGCTTTCTTT. It is translated as CASSFRSDSEAFF.

This clone was observed a few times. The chain uses TRBV5-5 and TRBJ2-2; D perhaps matches TRBD2 (7 bases). The germline V gene has CDR1 SGHKS and CDR2 YYEKEE (reference sequence). V was clipped by 2 bases and J by 4 bases, with 12 bases between them. CDR3 length: 15 amino acids. CDR3 sequence (DNA): TGTGCCAGCAGCTTAGGGGGGGGCCCCACCGGGGAGCTGTTTTTT. Amino acid sequence: CASSLGGGPTGELFF.

This clone appeared a few times. The genes are TRBV10-3 and TRBJ1-2, with D perhaps TRBD1 (5 bases). From germline, CDR1 is ENHRY and CDR2 SYGVKD. The CDR3 is 12 residues long. The V end was cut by 6 bases, the J end by 8 bases, with 13 bases between. The CDR3 loop reads CAISPQGRGYTF. Here the CDR3 DNA reads TGTGCCATCAGCCCGCAGGGAAGGGGCTACACCTTC.

V usage is TRBV4-1 and J usage is TRBJ2-1, with 7 bases fitting TRBD1. This CDR3 is 15 amino acids long. Germline CDR1 reads MGHRA; CDR2 reads YSYEKL. J was trimmed by 4 bases and V by 1 base; bases with no gene match: 4. CDR3 sequence (DNA): TGCGCCAGCAGCCAAGGGGACAGCCCGTACAATGAGCAGTTCTTC. As protein: CASSQGDSPYNEQFF.

The chain links TRBV7-2 to TRBJ2-1; 10 bases map to TRBD2. Germline trimming cut 5 bases from V and 12 bases from J; bases unmatched to any gene: 7. Germline values: CDR1 SGHTA, CDR2 FQGNSA. The length of the CDR3 is 13 residues. Here the CDR3 DNA reads TGTGCCAGCAGCGTCGGACTAGCGGTTCGGCAGTTCTTC. Amino acid sequence: CASSVGLAVRQFF.

V gene TRBV12-2 combines with J gene TRBJ2-1; TRBD2, as called in the table, went unchecked against the DNA. TRBV12-2 is noted as a pseudogene. The CDR3 consists of 19 residues. For the CDR3, the DNA is TGTGCAAGTCGCTTAGCGCGGGGTAGCGGGAGGGACCCCTACAATGAGCAGTTCTTC. Protein sequence: CASRLARGSGRDPYNEQFF.

V and J are TRBV9 and TRBJ2-7; the match to TRBD2 covers 10 bases. The CDR3 sequence is 15 residues long. Trimming removed 0 bases from V and 3 bases from J; junction bases left unmatched: 3. The germline gives CDR1 SGDLS, CDR2 YYNGEE. The CDR3 coding sequence is TGTGCCAGCAGCGTAGCTGGGACTAGCGACTACGAGCAGTACTTC. Protein product: CASSVAGTSDYEQYF.